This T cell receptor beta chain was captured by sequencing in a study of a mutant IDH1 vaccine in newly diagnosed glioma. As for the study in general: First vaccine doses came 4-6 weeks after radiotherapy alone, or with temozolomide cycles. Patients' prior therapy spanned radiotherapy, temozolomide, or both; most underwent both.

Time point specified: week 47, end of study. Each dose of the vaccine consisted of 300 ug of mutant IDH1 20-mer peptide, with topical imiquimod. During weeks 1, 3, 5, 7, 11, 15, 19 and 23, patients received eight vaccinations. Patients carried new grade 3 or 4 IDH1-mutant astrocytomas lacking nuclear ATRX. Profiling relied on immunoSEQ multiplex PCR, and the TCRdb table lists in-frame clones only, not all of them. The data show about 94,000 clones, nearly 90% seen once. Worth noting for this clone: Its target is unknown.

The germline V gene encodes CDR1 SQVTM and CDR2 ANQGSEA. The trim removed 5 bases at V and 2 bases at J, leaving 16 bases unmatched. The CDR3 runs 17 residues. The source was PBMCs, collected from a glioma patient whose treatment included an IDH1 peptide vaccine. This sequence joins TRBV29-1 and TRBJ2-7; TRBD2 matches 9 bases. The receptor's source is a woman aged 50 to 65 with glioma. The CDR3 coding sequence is TGCAGCGTTTGTGCGGGGGGGGAAGCGGGAGACCCCTACGAGCAGTACTTC. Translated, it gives CSVCAGGEAGDPYEQYF.